The text below deals with one T cell receptor (beta chain). The antigen is undetermined. MiXCR was run by TCRdb on the RT-PCR reads, yielding one entry per CDR3 protein. The data contain 560,000 or so distinct CDR3 sequences, approximately 7.1% of them singletons. This specimen belongs to a study of response to subunit inactivated influenza vaccine. Study-wide points: New T cells are recruited in small numbers by each seasonal influenza vaccination, according to the authors' suggestion.

The starting material was PBMCs from blood, obtained around 25 months after vaccination. The origin of this receptor is a man between 50 and 69 years old who received an inactivated influenza vaccine.

The CDR3 region has the DNA TGTGCCAGCAGTTACCGGACAGGTGTCGAGCAGTACTTC. Translation: CASSYRTGVEQYF. The chain recombines TRBV6-5 with TRBJ2-7; TRBD1 agrees at 7 bases. V lost 2 bases, J lost 6 bases, and 4 bases stayed unmatched. Germline values: CDR1 MNHEY, CDR2 SVGAGI. The CDR3 runs 13 residues.